Detailed here is one T cell receptor (beta chain). The data were obtained in a study of shared clonotypes between healthy human individuals. The naive CD8 subset, CD45RO-negative cells positively selected for CCR7, excluded terminally differentiated effector memory CD45RA+ cells. The table came from immunoSEQ multiplex PCR; TCRdb's copy has only in-frame clones and leaves some out. Of more than 500,000 clones listed, roughly 95% were seen once; the top ten hold over 0.09%. With V trimmed by 0 bases and J by 4 bases, 9 bases remained unmatched. The germline V gene has CDR1 SGHRS and CDR2 YFSETQ. This CDR3 has 16 amino acids.

Sequencing used naive CD8+ T cells sorted from blood. The clonotype comes from a woman in her twenties or thirties in good health. This chain uses TRBV5-1 with TRBJ1-2; 7 bases fit TRBD1. This CDR3 is CASSLARGGGSYGYTF. The CDR3 coding sequence is TGCGCCAGCAGCTTGGCCCGGGGAGGGGGCAGCTATGGCTACACCTTC.